A selection of T cell receptor beta chains follows, all from one sample in a study of blood T cell repertoires in COVID-19. The protocol was immunoSEQ multiplex PCR, while the TCRdb copy is restricted to in-frame clones and leaves out a portion. Of around 140,000 clones detected, around 87% appear once; the ten largest clones hold around 2.1%. The sequencing input was peripheral blood. The receptors stem from a man aged 70 or older with active COVID-19. CDR3s include the opening cysteine and the closing phenylalanine or tryptophan. D genes are given only for firm matches. Only some rows state a clone size, as once, few, many or a class for expanded clones.

abundance | j_gene | d_gene | v_gene | CDR3aa | CDR3nt
NA | TRBJ2-7 | NA | TRBV28 | CASSSLGGYEQYF | TGTGCCAGCAGTTCCCTCGGAGGCTACGAGCAGTACTTC
NA | TRBJ2-7 | NA | TRBV28 | CASSLVSSRRYEQYF | TGTGCCAGCAGTTTAGTGTCTAGCAGACGCTACGAGCAGTACTTC
once | TRBJ2-3 | NA | TRBV2 | CASSPLGGVPDTQYF | TGTGCCAGCAGTCCCCTGGGCGGGGTTCCAGATACGCAGTATTTT
NA | TRBJ2-2 | NA | TRBV3-1/TRBV3-2 | CASSITTGELFF | TGTGCCAGCAGCATAACAACGGGGGAGCTGTTTTTT
NA | TRBJ2-3 | TRBD1 | TRBV5-3 | CARSWGDRADTQYF | TGTGCCAGAAGCTGGGGCGACAGGGCAGATACGCAGTATTTT
NA | TRBJ2-3 | NA | TRBV18 | CASSPPGGAVSTDTQYF | TGTGCCAGCTCACCCCCCGGGGGAGCGGTTAGCACAGATACGCAGTATTTT
few | TRBJ2-4 | NA | TRBV19 | CASTPAGENIQYF | TGTGCCAGTACCCCCGCGGGTGAAAACATTCAGTACTTC
once | TRBJ2-1 | TRBD2 | TRBV9 | CASAGGPNEQFF | TGTGCCAGTGCGGGAGGGCCCAATGAGCAGTTCTTC
NA | TRBJ2-3 | NA | TRBV7-9 | CASSPKLVRTDTQYF | TGTGCCAGCAGCCCAAAGCTAGTTCGCACAGATACGCAGTATTTT
NA | TRBJ1-3 | NA | TRBV5-1 | CASSLDGTRSGNTIYF | TGCGCCAGCAGCTTGGATGGCACCCGCTCTGGAAACACCATATATTTT
NA | TRBJ1-1 | TRBD1 | TRBV11-1 | CASRPGQGTDIEAFF | TGTGCCAGCAGACCAGGACAGGGAACGGACATTGAAGCTTTCTTT
NA | TRBJ2-1 | TRBD2 | TRBV11-3 | CASSLREGVSFF | TGTGCCAGCAGTCTCAGGGAGGGCGTTTCGTTCTTC
NA | TRBJ2-7 | TRBD1 | TRBV28 | CASSPDRGRYEQYF | TGTGCCAGCAGCCCCGACAGGGGGCGATACGAGCAGTACTTC
NA | TRBJ1-2 | NA | TRBV28 | CASSLLGGRGYTF | TGTGCCAGCAGTCTCCTGGGGGGGCGAGGCTACACCTTC
NA | TRBJ2-1 | NA | TRBV5-1 | CASSLEGVNYNEQFF | TGCGCCAGCAGCTTGGAGGGGGTTAACTACAATGAGCAGTTCTTC
NA | TRBJ2-4 | TRBD2 | TRBV19 | CASSIGRREGRNIQYF | TGTGCCAGTAGTATAGGTCGGCGGGAGGGTAGAAACATTCAGTACTTC
NA | TRBJ1-2 | NA | TRBV5-1 | CASSLSRDYGYTF | TGCGCCAGCAGCTTGAGCAGGGACTATGGCTACACCTTC
NA | TRBJ2-1 | TRBD2 | TRBV18 | CASSPGLAVLRGEQFF | TGTGCCAGCTCACCGGGGCTAGCGGTCCTACGGGGTGAGCAGTTCTTC